The 30 T cell receptor beta chains presented below share a single source sample, sequenced in a study of shared clonotypes between healthy human individuals. Method: immunoSEQ multiplex PCR; TCRdb's copy keeps in-frame clones and lacks some. The sample shows about 490,000 clones, about 80% of them seen only once. The sequenced sample consisted of PBMCs. The receptor set was obtained from a middle-aged woman in good health. Some clones in this sample may be carry-over from other donors' samples.

The chain has TRBV7-9 and TRBJ1-5; 7 nucleotides agree with TRBD1. Germline V CDR1 and CDR2: SEHNR, FQNEAQ (reference sequence). The CDR3 consists of 15 residues. Trimming took 5 bases from V and 0 from J; bases not matched to a gene: 4. Here the CDR3 reads CASSPTGHSNQPQHF. The CDR3 coding sequence is TGTGCCAGCAGCCCGACAGGGCATAGCAATCAGCCCCAGCATTTT.

This rearrangement joins TRBV7-2 to TRBJ2-1; D is unresolved. With 0 bases removed from V and 6 bases from J, the gap between germline ends came to 15 bases. The CDR3 extends over 16 amino acids. Germline lookup yields CDR1 SGHTA and CDR2 FQGNSA. CDR3 nucleotide sequence: TGTGCCAGCAGCTTAGCGCCGCCTAACGTCGGCAATGAGCAGTTCTTC. It codes for CASSLAPPNVGNEQFF.

V usage is TRBV7-2 and J usage is TRBJ2-1, with D hard to call. Trimming shortened V by 1 base and J by 9 bases, and 10 bases separated the two germline ends. The germline CDR1 and CDR2 sequences are SGHTA and FQGNSA. The CDR3 totals 13 residues. Here the CDR3 reads CASSLGGWGEQFF. In DNA form, the CDR3 reads TGTGCCAGCAGCTTAGGGGGTTGGGGTGAGCAGTTCTTC.

This clone has ten or more counts. V usage is TRBV29-1 and J usage is TRBJ2-5; D possibly corresponds to TRBD1 (6 bases). This CDR3 region has 13 residues. Between the trimmed V and J ends, which lost 6 bases and 4 bases, there was a span of 15 bases. The V gene's germline CDR1 is SQVTM and CDR2 ANQGSEA. The CDR3 loop is CSVAPGAAETQYF. The CDR3, as DNA: TGCAGCGTGGCGCCAGGGGCAGCAGAGACCCAGTACTTC.

The chain has TRBV7-9 and TRBJ1-5, with D maybe TRBD1 (5 bases). Germline-derived CDR1 and CDR2 are SEHNR and FQNEAQ (reference sequence). This CDR3 spans 14 amino acids. V lost 6 bases to trimming and J lost 4 bases, with 13 bases between them. DNA of the CDR3: TGTGCCAGCAGTTACGGGACGGAGAATCAGCCCCAGCATTTT. It encodes CASSYGTENQPQHF.

The chain uses TRBV27 and TRBJ1-5; 11 bases map to TRBD1. Losses at the gene ends were 10 bases for V and 2 bases for J; bases not matched to a gene: 10. This CDR3 region has 16 residues. Germline-derived CDR1 and CDR2 are MNHEY and SMNVEV (reference sequence). The CDR3 protein is CATKGQGELGNQPQHF. Written as DNA, the CDR3 is TGTGCCACAAAGGGACAGGGGGAACTGGGCAATCAGCCCCAGCATTTT.

The rearrangement uses TRBV7-3 and TRBJ2-2; possibly TRBD1 for D (7 bases). V lost 4 bases and J lost 5, with 23 bases in between. Germline-derived CDR1 and CDR2 are SGHTA and FQGTGA. The CDR3 sequence is 18 residues long. CDR3 sequence reads: CASSSGGTPLFSTGELFF. CDR3 sequence (DNA): TGTGCCAGCAGCTCAGGGGGGACACCTCTTTTTTCTACCGGGGAGCTGTTTTTT.

The chain recombines TRBV30 with TRBJ1-4; no clear D. Germline CDR1 reads GTSNPN; CDR2 reads SVGIG (reference sequence). Trimming left V 8 bases short and J 1 base short, with 14 bases between. The CDR3 length is 14 residues. The CDR3 bases are TGTGCCGGGTTAAAGGGAGAAACTAATGAAAAACTGTTTTTT. Encoded protein: CAGLKGETNEKLFF.

The CDR3 bases are TGTGCCAGTAGTCCCTCTATGGTTCTTGGGCTGTATTTT. It specifies CASSPSMVLGLYF. This rearrangement joins TRBV19 to TRBJ2-3; D gene ambiguous. Germline CDR1 and CDR2: LNHDA and SQIVND (reference sequence). This CDR3 is built from 13 residues. Trimming pared 5 bases from V and 14 bases from J, leaving 20 bases between. Combining the CDR3 with reference TRBV19 and TRBJ2-3 gives the whole variable domain DGGITQSPKYLFRKEGQNVTLSCEQNLNHDAMYWYRQDPGQGLRLIYYSQIVNDFQKGDIAEGYSVSREKKESFPLTVTSAQKNPTAFYLCASSPSMVLGLYFGPGTRLTVL.

This chain's CDR3 is CASSVNSGKETQYF. The CDR3 nucleotides read TGCGCCAGCAGCGTAAATAGCGGGAAAGAGACCCAGTACTTC. The V gene is TRBV5-1, the J gene TRBJ2-5; the match to TRBD2 covers 8 bases. This CDR3 has 14 amino acids. Trimming removed 4 bases from V and 3 bases from J; junction bases left unmatched: 5. The germline CDR1 and CDR2 sequences are SGHRS and YFSETQ.

V and J are TRBV18 and TRBJ1-1; no firm D call. V lost 3 bases and J lost 5, with 19 bases in between. CDR1 and CDR2 (germline): KGHSH, LQKENI. The CDR3 extends over 16 amino acids. The DNA of the CDR3 is TGTGCCAGCTCACCTAGGAACATTCTCGATGGGACTGAAGCTTTCTTT. This gives the protein CASSPRNILDGTEAFF.

The chain recombines TRBV5-1 with TRBJ1-1; TRBD1 might be the D (6 bases). Germline-derived CDR1 and CDR2 are SGHRS and YFSETQ. Trimming shortened V by 0 bases and J by 1 base, and 10 bases separated the two germline ends. This CDR3 is built from 15 residues. DNA of the CDR3: TGCGCCAGCAGCTTGGGGACAGTTCCGAACACTGAAGCTTTCTTT. Protein sequence: CASSLGTVPNTEAFF.

This clone was seen only a few times. DNA for the CDR3: TGTGCCAGCAGCAAAGGGACTCGCCTCTACGAGCAGTACTTC. Protein sequence: CASSKGTRLYEQYF. The chain carries TRBV21-1 and TRBJ2-7; the listed D gene, TRBD2, was not tested against the DNA. TRBV21-1 is a listed pseudogene. The CDR3 has 14 amino acids.

V is TRBV6-1 and J is TRBJ2-3; D uncertain. Germline V CDR1 and CDR2: MNHNS, SASEGT. V was pared by 3 bases and J by 1 base, with 8 bases between. CDR3 length: 14 residues. The CDR3 loop reads CASSERTRTDTQYF. The CDR3 coding sequence is TGTGCCAGCAGTGAGCGGACCCGCACAGATACGCAGTATTTT.

V is TRBV7-8 and J is TRBJ2-5, with 7 bases aligning to TRBD1. CDR3 length equals 14 residues. The trim removed 5 bases at V and 1 base at J, leaving 4 bases unmatched. Germline CDR1 SGHVS, CDR2 FQNEAQ. This CDR3 is CASSPRQGQETQYF. CDR3 DNA: TGTGCCAGCAGCCCCCGACAGGGCCAAGAGACCCAGTACTTC.

J is TRBJ1-4 and V is TRBV18; no clear D gene. This CDR3 comprises 12 residues. Germline CDR1 is KGHSH and CDR2 is LQKENI. V was clipped by 2 bases and J by 7 bases, with 5 bases between them. Here the CDR3 reads CASSPGVEKLFF. The CDR3 region has the DNA TGTGCCAGCTCACCAGGGGTTGAAAAACTGTTTTTT. Looking up the rest from reference TRBV18 and TRBJ1-4 gives the full variable domain: NAGVMQNPRHLVRRRGQEARLRCSPMKGHSHVYWYRQLPEEGLKFMVYLQKENIIDESGMPKERFSAEFPKEGPSILRIQQVVRGDSAAYFCASSPGVEKLFFGSGTQLSVL.

This rearrangement joins TRBV7-2 to TRBJ2-5; D is unresolved. Trimming took 1 base from V and 6 from J, leaving 12 bases between them. CDR1 and CDR2 (germline): SGHTA, FQGNSA. The CDR3 has 14 amino acids. DNA of the CDR3: TGTGCCAGCAGCTTAGACGGTGCAGAGCAGACCCAGTACTTC. Protein sequence: CASSLDGAEQTQYF. Full variable domain (remainder filled in from reference TRBV7-2 and TRBJ2-5): GAGVSQSPSNKVTEKGKDVELRCDPISGHTALYWYRQSLGQGLEFLIYFQGNSAPDKSGLPSDRFSAERTGGSVSTLTIQRTQQEDSAVYLCASSLDGAEQTQYFGPGTRLLVL.

V and J are TRBV28 and TRBJ2-7; the D gene is possibly TRBD2 (6 bases). Germline-derived CDR1 and CDR2 are MDHEN and SYDVKM. The V end lost 1 base, the J end lost 4 bases, and 17 bases lay between the germline ends. The CDR3 runs to 16 residues. The CDR3 loop is CASSLSPGSGDYEQYF. In DNA, the CDR3 is TGTGCCAGCAGTTTATCCCCGGGTAGCGGAGATTACGAGCAGTACTTC.

This clone was observed once. V is TRBV28 and J is TRBJ2-5; weak D call: TRBD2 (5 bases). V was shortened by 6 bases and J by 2 bases, with 13 bases between the two germline ends. The germline CDR1 and CDR2 sequences are MDHEN and SYDVKM. The CDR3 has 14 amino acids. The CDR3 protein is CASRGRTVQETQYF. The DNA for the CDR3 is TGTGCCAGCAGGGGGAGAACAGTGCAAGAGACCCAGTACTTC.

This chain links TRBV28 with TRBJ1-2; D is undetermined. Germline loops: CDR1 MDHEN, CDR2 SYDVKM. The CDR3 spans 14 residues. DNA of the CDR3: TGTGCGGTGAACTCCGGAGGGTGGAACTATGGCTACACCTTC. Translated, it gives CAVNSGGWNYGYTF.

This rearrangement joins TRBV6-1 to TRBJ1-2, with 8 bases identical to TRBD1. V gave up 5 bases and J gave up 4 bases; unmatched junction bases: 6. The CDR3 loop spans 14 amino acids. CDR1 MNHNS and CDR2 SASEGT come from the germline V gene. The CDR3 loop reads CASSRTGRGYGYTF. The CDR3 DNA is TGTGCCAGCAGTCGGACAGGGAGAGGCTATGGCTACACCTTC.

The chain couples TRBV5-1 to TRBJ2-3, with D unclear. The CDR3 sequence is 15 residues long. Trimming left V 0 bases short and J 3 bases short, with 11 bases between. Germline V lookup: CDR1 SGHRS, CDR2 YFSETQ. The CDR3 is CASSLAGPGTDTQYF. CDR3 DNA: TGCGCCAGCAGCTTGGCGGGCCCGGGTACAGATACGCAGTATTTT. Looking up the rest from reference TRBV5-1 and TRBJ2-3 gives the full variable domain: KAGVTQTPRYLIKTRGQQVTLSCSPISGHRSVSWYQQTPGQGLQFLFEYFSETQRNKGNFPGRFSGRQFSNSRSEMNVSTLELGDSALYLCASSLAGPGTDTQYFGPGTRLTVL.

The chain combines TRBV5-4 with TRBJ1-2; 7 bases align to TRBD1. V lost 4 bases and J lost 4; bases outside the gene matches: 13. Germline assignment: CDR1 SGHNT and CDR2 YYREEE (reference sequence). CDR3 length: 16 residues. The CDR3 loop is CASSDARTGISYGYTF. In DNA form, the CDR3 reads TGTGCCAGCAGCGATGCCAGGACAGGCATATCCTATGGCTACACCTTC. Variable domain in full (rest from reference TRBV5-4 and TRBJ1-2): ETGVTQSPTHLIKTRGQQVTLRCSSQSGHNTVSWYQQALGQGPQFIFQYYREEENGRGNFPPRFSGLQFPNYSSELNVNALELDDSALYLCASSDARTGISYGYTFGSGTRLTVV.

The CDR3 nucleotides read TGTGCCAGCAACACATTAGCGGGGGCCTACGAGCAGTACTTC. This gives the protein CASNTLAGAYEQYF. The V and J genes are TRBV7-2 and TRBJ2-7; 9 bases align to TRBD2. Germline loops: CDR1 SGHTA, CDR2 FQGNSA. Germline trimming cut 7 bases from V and 2 bases from J; bases unmatched to any gene: 6. The CDR3 totals 14 residues.

The rearrangement links TRBV27 to TRBJ1-5, with no clear D. Trimming cost V 5 bases and J 4 bases, with 18 bases left between them. CDR3 length: 16 amino acids. In germline, CDR1 is MNHEY, CDR2 SMNVEV (reference sequence). CDR3 residues: CASSPEGGKGNQPQHF. For the CDR3, the DNA is TGTGCCAGCAGTCCAGAAGGCGGGAAGGGTAATCAGCCCCAGCATTTT.

J is TRBJ1-2 and V is TRBV10-3, with 7 bases lining up with TRBD1. Germline CDR1 and CDR2: ENHRY and SYGVKD. This CDR3 contains 13 residues. Trimming removed 6 bases from V and 3 bases from J; junction bases left unmatched: 4. CDR3 loop: CAIRIDRDYGYTF. In DNA form, the CDR3 reads TGTGCCATCAGAATAGACAGGGACTATGGCTACACCTTC.

V is TRBV6-5 and J is TRBJ2-7; 10 positions agree with TRBD2. V shed 8 bases and J 3 bases; nucleotides not matched to a gene: 7. Germline V gene data show CDR1 as MNHEY and CDR2 as SVGAGI. The CDR3 is made up of 14 amino acids. CDR3 loop: CASGRLAGVYEQYF. The CDR3 bases are TGTGCCAGCGGGCGTCTAGCGGGGGTCTACGAGCAGTACTTC.

The gene calls are TRBV4-1 and TRBJ2-5; 7 bases agree with TRBD2. The ends lost 1 base at V and 10 bases at J; junction bases unmatched: 6. CDR1 and CDR2 (germline): MGHRA, YSYEKL. The CDR3 has 13 residues. CDR3 nucleotide sequence: TGCGCCAGCAGCCAAGGGGAGGGGTCGAGCCAGTACTTC. Its translation: CASSQGEGSSQYF.

The chain recombines TRBV6-6 with TRBJ2-7; tentatively, D is TRBD1 (6 bases). Germline CDR1 is MNHNY and CDR2 is SVGAGI (reference sequence). This CDR3 spans 15 amino acids. Trimming left V 5 bases short and J 7 bases short, with 21 bases between. The CDR3 reads CASSPSGTSTGEQYF. In DNA, the CDR3 is TGTGCCAGCAGTCCGTCTGGGACATCAACCGGAGAGCAGTACTTC.

CDR3 nucleotides: TGTGCCAGCAGCTCCAGCGGGAGGGCCCCCGGGGAGCTGTTTTTT. Protein: CASSSSGRAPGELFF. The chain joins TRBV7-9 to TRBJ2-2; TRBD2 agrees at 10 bases. Per the germline V gene, CDR1 is SEHNR and CDR2 is FQNEAQ (reference sequence). Trimming cost V 4 bases and J 6 bases; bases outside gene matches: 5. The CDR3 totals 15 residues.